The clone carrying this T cell receptor beta chain showed up many times. Its antigen is not known. These data come from a study of regulatory T cells in long-lasting Graves disease. The authors built TCR beta libraries using iRepertoire HTBI primers and Arm-PCR of CDR3 regions. Via MiXCR, TCRdb re-called the multiplex PCR reads, giving one row per CDR3 protein. The data hold under 400,000 distinct CDR3 sequences, with over 15% observed a single time. V dropped 3 bases and J dropped 5; count of bases not matched to a gene: 5. The CDR3 contains 14 residues. Germline lookup yields CDR1 DFQATT and CDR2 SNEGSKA (reference sequence). The time point here: newly diagnosed GD, antithyroid drugs for less than 3 months. Researchers made the TCR library from RNA that was extracted from PBMCs. Study-wide results and caveats: Blood alone, not thyroid tissue, was studied.

The data were also submitted as part of a second study, on T cells in Graves' hyperthyroidism and ophthalmopathy. That paper notes: Each patient was aged 18 to 65 and had newly diagnosed hyperthyroidism of under 2 months' duration. Using the HTBI primer set, a first-round RT-PCR was run on the TCR CDR3.

This sequence joins TRBV20-1 and TRBJ2-2; TRBD1 matches at 8 bases. This clonotype was sampled from a man between 35 and 55 years old with Graves disease. The material sequenced was peripheral blood mononuclear cells (PBMCs), taken at new diagnosis, from a patient treated with antithyroid drugs. This CDR3 reads CSASGRGLTGELFF. CDR3 DNA: TGCAGTGCTAGCGGCAGGGGGCTTACCGGGGAGCTGTTTTTT.